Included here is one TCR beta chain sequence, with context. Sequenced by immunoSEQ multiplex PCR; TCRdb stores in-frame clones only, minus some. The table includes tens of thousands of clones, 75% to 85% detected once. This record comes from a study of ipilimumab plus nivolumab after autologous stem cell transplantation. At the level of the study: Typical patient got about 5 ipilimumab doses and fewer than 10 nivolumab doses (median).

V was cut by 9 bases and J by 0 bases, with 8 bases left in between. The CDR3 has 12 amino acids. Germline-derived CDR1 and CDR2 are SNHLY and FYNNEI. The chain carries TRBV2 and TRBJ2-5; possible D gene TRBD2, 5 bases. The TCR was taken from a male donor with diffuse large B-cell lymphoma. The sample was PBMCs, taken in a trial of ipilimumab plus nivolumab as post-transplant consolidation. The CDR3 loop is CASGLNQETQYF. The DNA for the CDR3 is TGTGCCAGTGGACTCAACCAAGAGACCCAGTACTTC.